This T cell receptor (beta chain) was sequenced in a study of shared clonotypes between healthy human individuals. Across the whole study: Researchers assigned three CD4 naive, three CD4 memory, two CD8 naive and one CD8 memory plate to each donor.

A note on this clone: Its antigen is undetermined.

At the deep level, the assay was run. Profiled with immunoSEQ multiplex PCR; TCRdb holds only in-frame clones, not every one. This repertoire shows 850,000 to 1,200,000 clones, roughly 75% found once; its top ten account for approximately 1.5%. The trim removed 2 bases at V and 6 bases at J, leaving 3 bases unmatched. This CDR3 is built from 14 residues. Germline-derived CDR1 and CDR2 are MNHEY and SVGAGI. The study, taken as a whole, reports: Limitation of the genetic and exposure-history diversity represented came from the few donors. Among non-shared clonotypes, generation probabilities were lower than among those shared by all four donors.

The chain combines TRBV6-5 with TRBJ2-7; TRBD2 aligns across 11 bases. The sequence derives from a man between 18 and 29 years old in good health. The sample consisted of memory CD4+ T cells sorted from blood. Subset defined: CD45RA-negative fraction. CDR3 in amino acids: CASSYTSGSLEQYF. CDR3 in DNA: TGTGCCAGCAGTTACACTAGCGGGAGCCTCGAGCAGTACTTC.